One sample yielded the 28 T cell receptor beta chains listed below, sequenced in a study of cytomegalovirus exposure and HLA in healthy donors. PCR primers comprised 60 Vbeta and 13 Jbeta primers. The method was immunoSEQ multiplex PCR; TCRdb's version includes in-frame clones alone and lacks a portion of them. The sample records 160,000 or so clones, around nine tenths being singletons. The sequenced sample was PBMCs. All receptors come from a woman between 18 and 30 years old in good health and CMV-seronegative.

This clone appeared a single time. V and J are TRBV6-6 and TRBJ2-5, with TRBD2 matching 10 bases. Looked up from germline, CDR1 is MNHNY and CDR2 is SVGAGI (reference sequence). V shed 6 bases and J 5 bases; nucleotides not matched to a gene: 3. The CDR3 spans 13 residues. The CDR3 sequence is CASSQGLAETQYF. CDR3 DNA: TGTGCCAGCAGCCAGGGACTAGCGGAGACCCAGTACTTC.

The V gene is TRBV2, the J gene TRBJ2-7; a weak D match, TRBD2 (6 bases). The CDR3 covers 15 residues. Germline V lookup: CDR1 SNHLY, CDR2 FYNNEI. V lost 4 bases to trimming and J lost 6 bases, with 19 bases between them. The CDR3 region is CASSVRRGGASEQYF. In DNA, the CDR3 is TGTGCCAGCAGTGTACGAAGGGGAGGAGCGAGCGAGCAGTACTTC.

The CDR3 sequence is CASKGQGLHTDTQYF. The CDR3 nucleotides read TGTGCCAGCAAGGGACAGGGACTACACACAGATACGCAGTATTTT. V gene TRBV5-4 combines with J gene TRBJ2-3; the match to TRBD1 covers 9 bases. CDR3 length: 15 residues. The junction had 7 bases not matched to a gene; V was cut back by 6 bases and J by 2 bases. Germline CDR1 is SGHNT and CDR2 is YYREEE (reference sequence).

The V gene is TRBV9, the J gene TRBJ2-3; D is possibly TRBD1 (6 bases). The CDR3 consists of 15 residues. The V and J ends lost 4 bases and 0 bases respectively, with 12 bases between them. Germline V CDR1 and CDR2: SGDLS, YYNGEE. This CDR3 is CASSIGQSSTDTQYF. The DNA for the CDR3 is TGTGCCAGCAGCATAGGACAGTCAAGCACAGATACGCAGTATTTT.

This clone is a singleton in its sample. This chain connects TRBV29-1 to TRBJ2-5, with D possibly matching TRBD2 (6 bases). The closer fit of TRBJ2-7 to the DNA end suggests the J call may be wrong. CDR1 is SQVTM and CDR2 is ANQGSEA in the germline V gene. CDR3 length: 14 amino acids. For the CDR3, the DNA is TGCAGCGTTGAAGGACTAGAGAGCTCCTACGAGCAGTACTTC. Translated, it gives CSVEGLESSYEQYF.

The rearrangement links TRBV27 to TRBJ1-5; TRBD1 agrees at 8 bases. The CDR3 has 15 residues. The J segment lost 4 bases and the V segment lost 6 bases, leaving 8 bases of the junction unmatched. The germline V gene has CDR1 MNHEY and CDR2 SMNVEV (reference sequence). The CDR3 here is CASRRGQVENQPQHF. DNA of the CDR3: TGTGCCAGCAGAAGGGGACAGGTTGAGAATCAGCCCCAGCATTTT.

The rearrangement joins TRBV4-1 to TRBJ2-1; 7 bases align to TRBD1. V gave up 2 bases and J gave up 5 bases; unmatched junction bases: 6. The CDR3 consists of 15 residues. Germline CDR1 reads MGHRA; CDR2 reads YSYEKL. CDR3 coding DNA: TGCGCCAGCAGCCAATTCGGGACAGCACACAATGAGCAGTTCTTC. This encodes CASSQFGTAHNEQFF.

The rearrangement joins TRBV11-2 to TRBJ1-1; the match to TRBD1 covers 8 bases. The CDR3 spans 16 residues. Germline trimming cut 5 bases from V and 2 bases from J; bases unmatched to any gene: 10. Germline V CDR1 and CDR2: SGHAT, FQNNGV. The CDR3 sequence is CASSQTTGGSNTEAFF. Written as DNA, the CDR3 is TGTGCCAGCAGCCAGACCACAGGGGGTAGTAACACTGAAGCTTTCTTT.

The CDR3 here is CASSPRGTYEQYF. In DNA, the CDR3 is TGTGCCAGCTCCCCCAGGGGTACCTACGAGCAGTACTTC. The chain employs TRBV18 and TRBJ2-7, with D possibly matching TRBD1 (6 bases). The germline V gene encodes CDR1 KGHSH and CDR2 LQKENI. Trimming removed 6 bases at V and 2 bases at J, with 11 bases between. This CDR3 spans 13 amino acids. Filled out from reference TRBV18 and TRBJ2-7, the complete variable domain reads NAGVMQNPRHLVRRRGQEARLRCSPMKGHSHVYWYRQLPEEGLKFMVYLQKENIIDESGMPKERFSAEFPKEGPSILRIQQVVRGDSAAYFCASSPRGTYEQYFGPGTRLTVT.

The rearrangement uses TRBV6-5 and TRBJ1-2; a possible D gene is TRBD1 (6 bases). The CDR3 runs 15 residues. The germline V gene has CDR1 MNHEY and CDR2 SVGAGI. V shed 7 bases and J shed 5 bases, with 20 bases lying between them. CDR3 residues: CASTWGPGGGYGYTF. The CDR3, as DNA: TGTGCCAGCACTTGGGGGCCAGGAGGAGGTTATGGCTACACCTTC.

V gene TRBV30 combines with J gene TRBJ1-1; D gene unclear. This CDR3 is built from 12 residues. The ends were cut back, 5 bases at V and 10 bases at J, with 17 bases in the middle. Germline CDR1 reads GTSNPN; CDR2 reads SVGIG (reference sequence). The CDR3 here is CAWLGAGRAAFF. In DNA, the CDR3 is TGTGCCTGGCTTGGAGCCGGGAGGGCAGCTTTCTTT.

The chain couples TRBV10-3 to TRBJ2-3; perhaps TRBD1 as D (6 bases). The V gene's germline CDR1 is ENHRY and CDR2 SYGVKD. The CDR3 runs 16 residues. V lost 6 bases and J 2 bases, leaving 18 bases between the germline ends. The CDR3 sequence: CAISYSGAYSTDTQYF. CDR3 in DNA: TGTGCCATCAGCTATTCAGGGGCTTACTCCACAGATACGCAGTATTTT.

The J gene is TRBJ2-3, the V gene TRBV27; 7 nucleotides match TRBD2. With V trimmed by 7 bases and J by 2 bases, 6 bases remained unmatched. This CDR3 has 14 amino acids. CDR1 is MNHEY and CDR2 is SMNVEV in the germline V gene (reference sequence). The CDR3 loop is CASNRAGSTDTQYF. The DNA of the CDR3 is TGTGCCAGCAATCGAGCGGGGTCCACAGATACGCAGTATTTT.

In its sample, this clone was seen once. The chain couples TRBV18 to TRBJ1-2; 8 bases line up with TRBD1. V shed 2 bases and J 6 bases; nucleotides not matched to a gene: 14. The CDR3 contains 17 residues. Germline V CDR1 and CDR2: KGHSH, LQKENI. The CDR3, as DNA: TGTGCCAGCTCACCAAACGGCCTAGACAGGGGATGGGATGGCTACACCTTC. It codes for CASSPNGLDRGWDGYTF.

This rearrangement joins TRBV10-3 to TRBJ2-7; 12 bases fit TRBD2. CDR1 and CDR2 from the germline V gene are ENHRY and SYGVKD. With V trimmed by 10 bases and J by 5 bases, 15 bases remained unmatched. CDR3 size: 16 residues. CDR3 residues: CATGKKTSGRSHEQYF. In DNA form, the CDR3 reads TGTGCCACCGGAAAGAAGACTAGCGGGAGATCCCACGAGCAGTACTTC.

The chain is built from TRBV5-1 and TRBJ1-3; D may be TRBD1 (5 bases). Germline assignment: CDR1 SGHRS and CDR2 YFSETQ. There are 14 residues in the CDR3. Trimming took 4 bases from V and 0 from J, leaving 8 bases between them. The CDR3 sequence: CASSPQASGNTIYF. Written as DNA, the CDR3 is TGCGCCAGCAGCCCACAGGCCTCTGGAAACACCATATATTTT.

This clone appeared a single time. The V and J genes are TRBV4-2 and TRBJ2-1, with 7 bases fitting TRBD2. CDR1 is LGHNA, CDR2 YNFKEQ, per germline. V was pared by 0 bases and J by 7 bases, with 9 bases of the junction left unmatched. The CDR3 contains 16 residues. This CDR3 reads CASSQESLAVPNEQFF. The CDR3 DNA reads as TGTGCCAGCAGCCAAGAGTCGCTAGCGGTACCAAATGAGCAGTTCTTC.

The chain couples TRBV7-9 to TRBJ2-1; TRBD2 might be the D (6 bases). This CDR3 is 13 amino acids long. V shed 8 bases and J shed 5 bases, with 13 bases lying between them. The germline CDR1 and CDR2 sequences are SEHNR and FQNEAQ (reference sequence). The CDR3 reads CASERGLNNEQFF. In DNA form, the CDR3 reads TGTGCCAGCGAACGGGGACTGAACAATGAGCAGTTCTTC.

This chain links TRBV29-1 with TRBJ2-5; maybe TRBD1 (6 bases). CDR3 length: 13 residues. V was pared by 5 bases and J by 5 bases, with 15 bases between. From germline, CDR1 is SQVTM and CDR2 ANQGSEA. This chain's CDR3 is CSVWFRGWETQYF. The CDR3 nucleotides read TGCAGCGTTTGGTTCAGGGGTTGGGAGACCCAGTACTTC.

The rearrangement links TRBV19 to TRBJ1-2; 10 bases line up with TRBD1. Trimming took 5 bases from V and 7 from J; bases not matched to a gene: 10. There are 15 residues in the CDR3. Germline CDR1 LNHDA, CDR2 SQIVND (reference sequence). In DNA, the CDR3 is TGTGCCAGTAGTTCCCCTCCCGGGACAGGGGCTGGCTACACCTTC. This sequence encodes CASSSPPGTGAGYTF. The whole variable domain, remainder taken from reference TRBV19 and TRBJ1-2, is DGGITQSPKYLFRKEGQNVTLSCEQNLNHDAMYWYRQDPGQGLRLIYYSQIVNDFQKGDIAEGYSVSREKKESFPLTVTSAQKNPTAFYLCASSSPPGTGAGYTFGSGTRLTVV.

The V call is TRBV28, the J call TRBJ2-6; 7 nucleotides match TRBD2. Per the germline V gene, CDR1 is MDHEN and CDR2 is SYDVKM. There are 16 residues in the CDR3. Trimming cost V 4 bases and J 0 bases; bases outside gene matches: 3. CDR3 nucleotide sequence: TGTGCCAGCAGTTCCGGGACTACCTCTGGGGCCAACGTCCTGACTTTC. It encodes CASSSGTTSGANVLTF. Full variable domain (missing parts from reference TRBV28 and TRBJ2-6): DVKVTQSSRYLVKRTGEKVFLECVQDMDHENMFWYRQDPGLGLRLIYFSYDVKMKEKGDIPEGYSVSREKKERFSLILESASTNQTSMYLCASSSGTTSGANVLTFGAGSRLTVL.

The V gene is TRBV18, the J gene TRBJ2-1; possibly TRBD2 for D (5 bases). This CDR3 is built from 13 residues. V lost 5 bases, J lost 7 bases, and 12 bases lay in between. Germline V lookup: CDR1 KGHSH, CDR2 LQKENI. In DNA, the CDR3 is TGTGCCAGCTCAACCGGACTGGGGAATGAGCAGTTCTTC. It is translated as CASSTGLGNEQFF.

The chain is built from TRBV5-5 and TRBJ1-1; 8 bases map to TRBD1. The germline V gene encodes CDR1 SGHKS and CDR2 YYEKEE (reference sequence). CDR3 length equals 18 residues. V was pared by 4 bases and J by 7 bases, with 21 bases of the junction left unmatched. The CDR3 sequence is CASSAFGQGLIKTHEAFF. CDR3 DNA: TGTGCCAGCAGCGCATTTGGACAGGGCCTAATAAAAACTCATGAAGCTTTCTTT.

This clone appeared once. The rearrangement uses TRBV13 and TRBJ2-7; D possibly corresponds to TRBD2 (6 bases). Germline V lookup: CDR1 PRHDT, CDR2 FYEKMQ (reference sequence). The CDR3 runs to 17 residues. The V end was cut by 1 base, the J end by 0 bases, with 16 bases between. Written as DNA, the CDR3 is TGTGCCAGCAGCTTAGTCGGGGGAGGACTCCCCTCCTACGAGCAGTACTTC. Translated: CASSLVGGGLPSYEQYF.

V usage is TRBV7-2 and J usage is TRBJ2-3, with 7 positions matching TRBD2. The CDR3 consists of 14 residues. Trimming took 3 bases from V and 4 from J; bases not matched to a gene: 4. The germline V gene encodes CDR1 SGHTA and CDR2 FQGNSA. CDR3 nucleotides: TGTGCCAGCAGCTTTTCGGGAGGACCAGATACGCAGTATTTT. Translation gives CASSFSGGPDTQYF.

The chain has TRBV25-1 and TRBJ1-2; the D gene is possibly TRBD1 (5 bases). CDR3 size: 14 residues. CDR1 is MGHDK, CDR2 SYGVNS, per germline. Between the trimmed V and J ends, which lost 6 bases and 8 bases, there was a span of 19 bases. CDR3 nucleotides: TGTGCCAGCAGCGCCTTACGGGGGGGGGAAGGCTACACCTTC. Protein product: CASSALRGGEGYTF.

The genes are TRBV2 and TRBJ2-2, with D possibly being TRBD2 (6 bases). The CDR3 runs to 15 residues. Germline V gives CDR1 SNHLY, CDR2 FYNNEI. Trimming took 4 bases from V and 7 from J, leaving 16 bases between them. DNA for the CDR3: TGTGCCAGCAGTGCGGAGGGCTCCGCGGTCGGGGAGCTGTTTTTT. Translating it yields CASSAEGSAVGELFF.

This chain links TRBV19 with TRBJ2-7, with D possibly being TRBD2 (7 bases). CDR3 size: 19 residues. Germline V lookup: CDR1 LNHDA, CDR2 SQIVND (reference sequence). V was cut by 3 bases and J by 1 base, with 25 bases left in between. The CDR3 loop reads CASSIGHGGLTGESYEQYF. CDR3 DNA sequence: TGTGCCAGTAGTATTGGTCACGGGGGGCTGACGGGGGAGTCCTACGAGCAGTACTTC.